The 15 T cell receptor beta chains below all came from one sample that was sequenced in a study of a mutant IDH1 vaccine in newly diagnosed glioma. The antigens these receptors bind are not known. The assay was immunoSEQ multiplex PCR, and TCRdb's table has in-frame clones only and misses some. Here the sample spans 100,000 to 120,000 clones, approximately 87% being singletons. The time point: week 11, during vaccination. Doses consisted of 300 ug of mutant IDH1 20-mer peptide each, paired with topical imiquimod. The source was PBMCs, collected from a glioma patient whose treatment included an IDH1 peptide vaccine. The receptors come from a woman aged 50 to 60 with glioma.

V is TRBV11-3 and J is TRBJ2-3, with D possibly being TRBD2 (5 bases). The CDR3 has 14 amino acids. Germline V gene data show CDR1 as SGHNT and CDR2 as YENEEA. The V end lost 8 bases, the J end lost 0 bases, and 12 bases lay between the germline ends. The chain's CDR3 is CASLGRGSTDTQYF. The CDR3 DNA sequence: TGTGCCAGCTTAGGACGGGGAAGCACAGATACGCAGTATTTT. Together with reference TRBV11-3 and TRBJ2-3, the CDR3 gives the full variable domain: EAGVVQSPRYKIIEKKQPVAFWCNPISGHNTLYWYLQNLGQGPELLIRYENEEAVDDSQLPKDRFSAERLKGVDSTLKIQPAELGDSAVYLCASLGRGSTDTQYFGPGTRLTVL.

The V call is TRBV9, the J call TRBJ2-1; D not resolved. This CDR3 contains 14 residues. Germline CDR1 SGDLS, CDR2 YYNGEE. Trimming removed 2 bases from V and 2 bases from J, with 8 bases in between. Here the CDR3 DNA reads TGTGCCAGCAGCGTCACGGAAGCCTACAATGAGCAGTTCTTC. As protein: CASSVTEAYNEQFF.

The genes are TRBV6-5 and TRBJ2-7, with D maybe TRBD2 (6 bases). The germline V gene encodes CDR1 MNHEY and CDR2 SVGAGI. The CDR3 has 16 amino acids. Trimming took off 0 bases at V and 1 base at J, with 13 bases between the two ends. CDR3 protein: CASSYSSGEESYEQYF. DNA for the CDR3: TGTGCCAGCAGTTACTCTTCGGGAGAAGAGTCCTACGAGCAGTACTTC.

The chain is built from TRBV18 and TRBJ1-1; D is ambiguous. The CDR3 length is 13 residues. Trimming removed 5 bases at V and 1 base at J, with 8 bases between. Germline CDR1 reads KGHSH; CDR2 reads LQKENI. Written as DNA, the CDR3 is TGTGCCAGCTCATCAGGACGGAACACTGAAGCTTTCTTT. It translates to CASSSGRNTEAFF.

This clone was seen just once. The chain is built from TRBV6-6 and TRBJ1-5; D ambiguous. The V gene lost 6 bases and the J gene lost 7 bases, with 13 bases spanning the gap. The CDR3 contains 13 residues. Looked up from germline, CDR1 is MNHNY and CDR2 is SVGAGI (reference sequence). This chain's CDR3 is CASSSRRGQPQHF. DNA of the CDR3: TGTGCCAGCAGCTCTCGGCGGGGACAGCCCCAGCATTTT.

The CDR3 DNA is TGCGCCAGCAGCGCCGGACAGGGAGGTAATTCACCCCTCCACTTT. Its translation: CASSAGQGGNSPLHF. The chain has TRBV5-1 and TRBJ1-6; 8 nucleotides line up with TRBD1. The CDR3 sequence is 15 residues long. Trimming removed 4 bases from V and 6 bases from J; junction bases left unmatched: 6. Germline V CDR1 and CDR2: SGHRS, YFSETQ.

The J gene is TRBJ1-5, the V gene TRBV7-8, with D possibly being TRBD1 (6 bases). V gave up 5 bases and J gave up 5 bases, with 10 bases separating them. The V gene's germline CDR1 is SGHVS and CDR2 FQNEAQ. The CDR3 loop spans 13 amino acids. The chain's CDR3 is CASSPQGDQPQHF. CDR3 nucleotides: TGTGCCAGCAGCCCACAGGGAGATCAGCCCCAGCATTTT.

The chain employs TRBV27 and TRBJ1-5; TRBD1 agrees at 9 bases. CDR1 and CDR2 from the germline V gene are MNHEY and SMNVEV (reference sequence). The CDR3 totals 16 residues. J lost 4 bases, V lost 5 bases, and 9 bases had no gene match. The CDR3, as DNA: TGTGCCAGCAGTCCTGGGACAGGGCCCAAGAATCAGCCCCAGCATTTT. As protein: CASSPGTGPKNQPQHF.

J is TRBJ2-3 and V is TRBV5-1; possible D gene TRBD1, 5 bases. The CDR3 sequence is 15 residues long. Germline CDR1 reads SGHRS; CDR2 reads YFSETQ. The germline V and J ends were trimmed by 0 bases and 0 bases, with 8 bases remaining between them. The CDR3 bases are TGCGCCAGCAGCTTGGGGACACCCAGCACAGATACGCAGTATTTT. It translates to CASSLGTPSTDTQYF.

In DNA, the CDR3 is TGCGCCAGCAGCTTCCAAGCGGGAGCGTACAATGAGCAGTTCTTC. It is translated as CASSFQAGAYNEQFF. The rearrangement uses TRBV5-1 and TRBJ2-1; TRBD2 aligns across 8 bases. Germline values: CDR1 SGHRS, CDR2 YFSETQ. The CDR3 runs to 15 residues. Trimming cost V 2 bases and J 4 bases; bases outside gene matches: 5.

This chain joins TRBV28 and TRBJ2-7; the D gene is possibly TRBD1 (6 bases). The CDR3 extends over 16 amino acids. Per the germline V gene, CDR1 is MDHEN and CDR2 is SYDVKM. Trimming cost V 3 bases and J 0 bases, with 15 bases left between them. The CDR3 bases are TGTGCCAGCAGTTTTGGTCTACAGGGAAACTCCTACGAGCAGTACTTC. Its translation: CASSFGLQGNSYEQYF.

This clone turned up a few times. This sequence joins TRBV7-2 and TRBJ2-1; no firm D call. Trimming removed 5 bases from V and 10 bases from J, with 6 bases in between. Germline values: CDR1 SGHTA, CDR2 FQGNSA. The CDR3 consists of 10 residues. The DNA of the CDR3 is TGTGCCAGCAGCCCCCCCGAGCAGTTCTTC. It specifies CASSPPEQFF.

CDR3 sequence: CASSDRGVAGELFF. Written as DNA, the CDR3 is TGCGCCAGCAGTGACAGGGGGGTCGCCGGGGAGCTGTTTTTT. The genes are TRBV10-1 and TRBJ2-2, with D possibly being TRBD1 (7 bases). The CDR3 is made up of 14 amino acids. Looked up from germline, CDR1 is WNHNN and CDR2 is SYGVQD (reference sequence). Trimming left V 3 bases short and J 6 bases short, with 11 bases between.

The chain couples TRBV19 to TRBJ2-1, with 10 bases that match TRBD2. V shed 6 bases, J shed 2 bases, and the junction held 4 bases outside the gene matches. This CDR3 region has 15 residues. Germline V gives CDR1 LNHDA, CDR2 SQIVND (reference sequence). CDR3 amino acids: CASSSLAGAYNEQFF. CDR3 sequence (DNA): TGTGCCAGTAGCAGCCTAGCGGGAGCCTACAATGAGCAGTTCTTC.

V gene TRBV5-1 combines with J gene TRBJ2-5; D could derive from TRBD1 or TRBD2 (5 bases each). Deletions cut 3 bases from V and 3 bases from J, with 33 bases between. Germline loops: CDR1 SGHRS, CDR2 YFSETQ. The CDR3 has 21 amino acids. CDR3 in amino acids: CASSSNASRVFVNRGEETQYF. The CDR3 region has the DNA TGCGCCAGCAGCTCCAATGCGAGCCGAGTATTCGTAAATCGAGGGGAAGAGACCCAGTACTTC.